These 8 T cell receptor beta chains came from one sample sequenced in a study of Ad26.COV2.S vaccination and SARS-CoV-2 variants. TCRdb keeps only in-frame clones here, not all; method: immunoSEQ multiplex PCR. Of 400,000 to 500,000 clones in the sample, 70% to 90% were seen once. Specified treatment: some 20 received Ad26.COV2.S at low or high dose, single or two shots; 5 received placebo; per-sample allocation not given. Sample collection was performed on day 63 after the first vaccine or placebo injection. The specimen comprised peripheral blood, sampled in a trial of Ad26.COV2.S vaccine versus placebo. Every receptor here comes from a person between 18 and 65 years old who received the Ad26.COV2.S COVID-19 vaccine or a placebo.

This chain connects TRBV5-5 to TRBJ1-5; D is ambiguous. This CDR3 has 16 residues. V dropped 2 bases and J dropped 0 bases, with 12 bases sitting between them. Germline CDR1 and CDR2: SGHKS and YYEKEE (reference sequence). Written as DNA, the CDR3 is TGTGCCAGCAGCTTAGGCCCAGGATATAGCAATCAGCCCCAGCATTTT. It encodes CASSLGPGYSNQPQHF.

This clone was counted once. V gene TRBV4-1 combines with J gene TRBJ1-5, with D maybe TRBD1 (6 bases). Germline V CDR1 and CDR2: MGHRA, YSYEKL. The CDR3 is 15 amino acids. The germline V and J ends were trimmed by 3 bases and 5 bases, with 14 bases remaining between them. CDR3 DNA sequence: TGCGCCAGCAGCCACACGACAGGCTACGATCAGCCCCAGCATTTT. It yields the protein CASSHTTGYDQPQHF.

The J gene is TRBJ1-1, the V gene TRBV28; D might be TRBD1 (6 bases). CDR1 is MDHEN and CDR2 is SYDVKM in the germline V gene. V was cut by 2 bases and J by 7 bases, with 8 bases left in between. CDR3 size: 12 residues. DNA for the CDR3: TGTGCCAGCAGTTTACTCAGGGGTGAAGCTTTCTTT. It is translated as CASSLLRGEAFF.

The chain recombines TRBV5-6 with TRBJ2-1; 7 nucleotides match TRBD2. This CDR3 region has 14 residues. The V and J ends lost 4 bases and 6 bases, in that order; junction bases with no gene match: 7. The germline gives CDR1 SGHDT, CDR2 YYEEEE. The CDR3 sequence is CASSRGGGRNEQFF. The CDR3 DNA is TGTGCCAGCAGCCGGGGCGGGGGTCGCAATGAGCAGTTCTTC.

The CDR3, as DNA: TGTGCCAGCAGGTCCGGGACAGGTGAACGCGAGCAGTACTTC. Translation: CASRSGTGEREQYF. V usage is TRBV2 and J usage is TRBJ2-7, with 8 bases identical to TRBD1. The V gene end was trimmed by 6 bases and the J gene end by 6 bases; junction bases not matched to a gene: 10. CDR1 and CDR2 (germline): SNHLY, FYNNEI. This CDR3 has 14 amino acids.

The V gene is TRBV11-2, the J gene TRBJ1-1; 8 bases line up with TRBD1. The CDR3 sequence is 14 residues long. Unmatched junction bases numbered 7, after V lost 5 bases and J lost 5 bases. Germline V gives CDR1 SGHAT, CDR2 FQNNGV. CDR3 region: CASSPDRGGTEAFF. CDR3 DNA: TGTGCCAGCAGCCCAGACAGGGGAGGAACTGAAGCTTTCTTT.

V gene TRBV7-3 combines with J gene TRBJ2-5; 9 bases are a match to TRBD1. CDR1 SGHTA and CDR2 FQGTGA come from the germline V gene. V was clipped by 5 bases and J by 5 bases; unmatched bases: 9. This CDR3 is built from 15 residues. In DNA, the CDR3 is TGTGCCAGCAGCCTGACCGGGACAGGGCTGGAGACCCAGTACTTC. It is translated as CASSLTGTGLETQYF.

CDR3 DNA: TGTGCCAGCAGTCCCCCCTTATACAATGAGCAGTTCTTC. This gives the protein CASSPPLYNEQFF. J is TRBJ2-1 and V is TRBV12-3 or TRBV12-4; D call uncertain. The CDR3 is made up of 13 amino acids. With 5 bases removed from V and 4 bases from J, the gap between germline ends came to 9 bases.